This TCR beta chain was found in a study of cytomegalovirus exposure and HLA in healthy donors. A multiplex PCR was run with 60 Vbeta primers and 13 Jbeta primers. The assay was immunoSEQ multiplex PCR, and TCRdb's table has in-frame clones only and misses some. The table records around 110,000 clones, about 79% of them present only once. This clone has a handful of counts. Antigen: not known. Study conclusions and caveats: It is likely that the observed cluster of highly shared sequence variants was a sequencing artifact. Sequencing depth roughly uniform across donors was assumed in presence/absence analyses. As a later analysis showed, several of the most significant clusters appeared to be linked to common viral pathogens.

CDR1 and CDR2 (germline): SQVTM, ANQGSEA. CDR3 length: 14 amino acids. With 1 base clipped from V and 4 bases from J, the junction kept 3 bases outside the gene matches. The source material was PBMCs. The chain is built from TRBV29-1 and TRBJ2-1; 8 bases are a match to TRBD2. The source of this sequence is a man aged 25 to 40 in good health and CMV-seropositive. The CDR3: CSVEGIAGYNEQFF. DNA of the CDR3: TGCAGCGTTGAAGGTATAGCGGGATACAATGAGCAGTTCTTC.